This T cell receptor beta chain was observed in a study of breast tumors, draining lymph nodes, adjacent tissues. V gave up 1 base and J gave up 4 bases, with 4 bases separating them. CDR3 length: 13 residues. CDR1 and CDR2 from the germline V gene are MNHEY and SMNVEV (reference sequence). TCRdb itself ran the multiplex PCR reads through MiXCR, one entry per CDR3 protein. The top ten clones hold approximately 40% of a sample with about 13,000 distinct CDR3 sequences, about 50% of them seen once. The sample holds many counts of this clonotype. The sequence was obtained from a female donor with breast cancer. Some clones in this sample may be carry-over from other donors' samples. Sequenced material: tumor-adjacent breast tissue. The V gene is TRBV27, the J gene TRBJ2-2; D remains ambiguous. Here the CDR3 DNA reads TGTGCCAGCAGTTTATACCTCACCGGGGAGCTGTTTTTT. The encoded protein is CASSLYLTGELFF.